This T cell receptor beta chain was captured in a study of cytomegalovirus exposure and HLA in healthy donors. The donors were healthy bone marrow donors. 13 Jbeta primers and 60 Vbeta primers were used for the PCR. Using immunoSEQ multiplex PCR, the repertoire was profiled, and TCRdb retains in-frame clones only, with some absent. The profile shows 160,000 or so clones, roughly 80% of them singletons. Germline-derived CDR1 and CDR2 are MGHRA and YSYEKL. The CDR3 extends over 16 amino acids. Trimming took 2 bases from V and 4 from J, leaving 15 bases between them. For this clone: Its antigen is currently unknown.

Study results and caveats: A later analysis linked a missense DCLRE1C variant to TCR beta V- and J-gene trimming. Accurate predictions that matched the HLA-A and HLA-B alleles of most subjects were reportedly made from TCR beta sequences.

The V and J genes are TRBV4-1 and TRBJ1-3; TRBD1 might be the D (5 bases). The TCR comes from a man in his forties or fifties in good health and CMV-seropositive. The sequencing input was PBMCs. The CDR3 here is CASSQSALGGGNTIYF. In nucleotides, the CDR3 is TGCGCCAGCAGCCAATCCGCCTTGGGGGGGGGAAACACCATATATTTT.